These T cell receptor beta chains were read from a single sample in a study of cytomegalovirus exposure and HLA in healthy donors. The assay was immunoSEQ multiplex PCR, and TCRdb's table has in-frame clones only and misses some. The table has 150,000 to 200,000 clones, 70% to 80% seen once. Sequences were obtained from PBMCs. The receptors come from a woman aged 25 to 39 in good health and CMV-seropositive. Each CDR3 is given without its conserved first and last residue. Each record gives: J gene, V gene, clone size, CDR3 protein. Clone size appears in some rows only: once, few, many, or a class for an expanded clone.

TRBJ2-2,TRBV27,.,ASSLSRRVEVNTGELF
TRBJ1-4,TRBV7-9,few,AIDAQGGEKLF
TRBJ2-5,TRBV9,.,ASSVLAGGPRETQY
TRBJ2-5,TRBV11-3,few,ASSSPGDTDQETQY
TRBJ1-2,TRBV29-1,.,SVEVTGGGYGYT
TRBJ2-7,TRBV7-8,many,ASNPRDKAYEQY
TRBJ1-2,TRBV27,.,ASSREPTYGYT
TRBJ2-7,TRBV6-1,.,ASSRGGNYEQY
.,TRBV2,.,ASRRTGVYEQY
TRBJ2-1,TRBV9,.,ASSLDPSSYNEQF
TRBJ2-5,TRBV7-2,.,ASSLGFRGQETQY
TRBJ2-3,TRBV27,.,ASSPSAGGPTDTQY
TRBJ2-1,TRBV15,.,ATSRELARAIDEQF
TRBJ2-5,TRBV7-2,few,ASSLAWGAETQY
TRBJ2-2,TRBV4-3,.,ASSQRTGGDTGELF
TRBJ2-2,TRBV6-1,.,ASGRTGASTGELF
TRBJ2-7,TRBV25-1,.,ASSAGTGPYEQY
TRBJ1-4,TRBV19,few,AVGTGTPGTNEKLF
TRBJ2-3,TRBV10-3,.,AISVRGLGTDTQY
TRBJ1-2,TRBV9,few,ASSPGQSNYGYT
TRBJ1-1,TRBV2,.,ASTGQGNTEAF
TRBJ1-3,TRBV28,once,ASQESGNTIY
TRBJ1-3,TRBV19,.,ASSPRRSGDTIY
TRBJ2-7,TRBV2,once,ASSEIRGAGAGYEQY
TRBJ1-4,TRBV2,.,ASSGEEVGEKLF
TRBJ2-3,TRBV30,.,AWSANGGGTDTQY
TRBJ2-3,TRBV27,.,ASNSGTDTQY
TRBJ2-2,TRBV5-1,.,ASSLGTNDGELF
TRBJ2-2,TRBV28,.,ASSPAGLAGETGELF
TRBJ1-5,TRBV6-5,.,ASSEVSNQPQH
TRBJ1-1,TRBV5-1,.,ASSLFAGTEAF
TRBJ2-3,TRBV30,once,AWSVLGADTQY